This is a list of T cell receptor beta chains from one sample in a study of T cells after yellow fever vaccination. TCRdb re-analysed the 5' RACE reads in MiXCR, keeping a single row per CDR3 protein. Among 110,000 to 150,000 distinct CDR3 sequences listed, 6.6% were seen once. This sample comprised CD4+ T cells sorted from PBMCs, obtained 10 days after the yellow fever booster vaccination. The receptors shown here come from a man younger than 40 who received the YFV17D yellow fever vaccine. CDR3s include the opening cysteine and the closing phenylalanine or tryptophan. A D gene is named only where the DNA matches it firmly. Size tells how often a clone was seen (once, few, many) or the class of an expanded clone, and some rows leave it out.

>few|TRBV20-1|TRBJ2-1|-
CSARDSGTASYNEQFF
TGCAGTGCTAGAGATAGTGGGACGGCATCCTACAATGAGCAGTTCTTC
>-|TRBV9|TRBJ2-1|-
CASSGDLGGTRRAYNEQFF
TGTGCCAGCAGCGGAGATCTGGGCGGAACGAGAAGAGCCTACAATGAGCAGTTCTTC
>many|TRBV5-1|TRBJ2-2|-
CASSLAGPGELFF
TGCGCCAGCAGCTTAGCAGGACCCGGGGAGCTGTTTTTT
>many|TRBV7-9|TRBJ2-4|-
CASGSVRTGGENIQYF
TGTGCCAGCGGATCCGTACGGACTGGCGGCGAAAACATTCAGTACTTC
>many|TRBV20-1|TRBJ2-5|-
CSSLREQETQYF
TGCAGCAGTTTACGGGAGCAAGAGACCCAGTACTTC
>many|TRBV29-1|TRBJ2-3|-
CSAYGPTDTQYF
TGCAGCGCCTACGGACCCACAGATACGCAGTATTTT
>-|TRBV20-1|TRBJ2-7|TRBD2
CSARPRTASGLWEQYF
TGCAGTGCTCGACCCCGGACGGCTAGCGGGCTGTGGGAGCAGTACTTC
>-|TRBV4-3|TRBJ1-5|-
CASSQDAAGDQPQHF
TGCGCCAGCAGCCAAGATGCGGCAGGGGACCAGCCCCAGCATTTT
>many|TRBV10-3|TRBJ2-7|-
CAISRMGNEQYF
TGTGCCATCAGCAGGATGGGCAACGAGCAGTACTTC
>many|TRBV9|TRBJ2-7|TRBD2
CASSRTGTSGTYEQYF
TGTGCCAGCAGCCGCACCGGGACTAGCGGAACCTACGAGCAGTACTTC
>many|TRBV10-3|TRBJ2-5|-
CAISDGEKETQYF
TGTGCCATCAGTGACGGAGAGAAAGAGACCCAGTACTTC
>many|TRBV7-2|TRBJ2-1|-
CASSSPPNEQFF
TGTGCCAGCAGCTCGCCACCCAATGAGCAGTTCTTC
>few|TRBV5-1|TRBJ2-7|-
CASSLQSAYEQYF
TGCGCCAGCAGCCTCCAATCCGCCTACGAGCAGTACTTC
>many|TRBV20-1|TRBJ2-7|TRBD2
CSAPRKRDSYEQYF
TGCAGTGCTCCGCGGAAGCGGGACTCCTACGAGCAGTACTTC
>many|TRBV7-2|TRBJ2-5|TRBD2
CASGSGRIETQYF
TGTGCCAGCGGTAGCGGGAGGATAGAGACCCAGTACTTC
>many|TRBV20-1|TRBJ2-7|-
CSAGQNYEQYF
TGCAGTGCCGGACAGAACTACGAGCAGTACTTC
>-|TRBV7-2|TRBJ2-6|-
CASSASPAGANVLTF
TGTGCCAGCAGCGCGAGCCCGGCTGGGGCCAACGTCCTGACTTTC
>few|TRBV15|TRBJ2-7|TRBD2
CATSRPVAGGYEQYF
TGTGCCACCAGCAGACCCGTAGCGGGAGGCTACGAGCAGTACTTC
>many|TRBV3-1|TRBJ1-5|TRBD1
CASSQGGTGPQPQHF
TGTGCCAGCAGCCAAGGTGGGACAGGGCCTCAGCCCCAGCATTTT
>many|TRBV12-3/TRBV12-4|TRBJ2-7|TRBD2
CASSSSGTSASEQYF
TGTGCCAGCAGTTCCTCCGGGACTAGCGCCTCCGAGCAGTACTTC
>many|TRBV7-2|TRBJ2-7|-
CASSLSQIHEQYF
TGTGCCAGCAGCTTATCGCAGATCCACGAGCAGTACTTC
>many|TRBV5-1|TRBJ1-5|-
CASSLEGRTQPQHF
TGCGCCAGCAGCTTGGAGGGCAGGACTCAGCCCCAGCATTTT
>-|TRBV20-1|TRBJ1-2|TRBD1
CSAVKGANNYGYTF
TGCAGTGCCGTCAAGGGGGCGAATAACTATGGCTACACCTTC
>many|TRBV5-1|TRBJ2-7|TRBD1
CASSAEPLDRLVEQYF
TGCGCCAGCAGCGCCGAACCCTTGGACAGGCTGGTGGAGCAGTACTTC
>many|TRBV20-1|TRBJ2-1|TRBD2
CSAKTGLTYNEQFF
TGCAGTGCCAAGACGGGACTAACCTACAATGAGCAGTTCTTC
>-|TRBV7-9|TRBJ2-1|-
CASSSAPRAHNEQFF
TGTGCCAGCAGCTCCGCCCCCAGAGCCCACAATGAGCAGTTCTTC
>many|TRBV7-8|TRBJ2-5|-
CASSQNGETQYF
TGTGCCAGCAGCCAAAACGGGGAGACCCAGTACTTC
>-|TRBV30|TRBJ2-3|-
CAWSAVGSPDTQYF
TGTGCCTGGAGTGCCGTTGGTTCGCCAGATACGCAGTATTTT
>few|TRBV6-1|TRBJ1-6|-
CASRVGGDIYNSPLHF
TGTGCCAGCAGGGTTGGTGGAGACATTTATAATTCACCCCTCCACTTT
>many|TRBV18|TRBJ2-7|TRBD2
CASSPSRAGGSYEQYF
TGTGCCAGCTCACCAAGTCGTGCGGGAGGTTCCTACGAGCAGTACTTC
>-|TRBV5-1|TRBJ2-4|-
CASSVEVRNIQYF
TGCGCCAGCAGCGTAGAAGTTCGAAACATTCAGTACTTC
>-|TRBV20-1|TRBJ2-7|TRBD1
CCAGGQAPGEQYF
TGCTGCGCCGGGGGACAGGCTCCGGGCGAGCAGTACTTC
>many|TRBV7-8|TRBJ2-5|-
CASSSSQGRETQYF
TGTGCCAGCAGCTCGTCACAGGGGAGGGAGACCCAGTACTTC
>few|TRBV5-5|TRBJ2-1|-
CASSYADYYNEQFF
TGTGCCAGCAGCTATGCGGACTATTACAATGAGCAGTTCTTC
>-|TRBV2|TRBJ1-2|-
CASSEMPQGTGYTF
TGTGCCAGCAGTGAGATGCCCCAGGGAACGGGCTACACCTTC
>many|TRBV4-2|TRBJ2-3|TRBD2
CASSIRLAGSTDTQYF
TGTGCCAGCAGCATAAGACTAGCGGGTTCCACAGATACGCAGTATTTT
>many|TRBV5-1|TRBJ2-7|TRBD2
CASSLTVNGGRESYEQYF
TGCGCCAGCAGCTTGACGGTCAATGGCGGGAGGGAAAGCTACGAGCAGTACTTC
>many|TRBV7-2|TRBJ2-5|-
CASSLSVLGAETQYF
TGTGCCAGCAGCTTAAGCGTTCTGGGAGCGGAGACCCAGTACTTC
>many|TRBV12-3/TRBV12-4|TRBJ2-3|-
CASTLGAERNTQYF
TGTGCCAGCACCTTGGGGGCGGAGAGAAATACGCAGTATTTT
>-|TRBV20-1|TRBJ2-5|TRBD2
CSARRLAGQETQYF
TGCAGTGCCAGACGGCTAGCGGGACAAGAGACCCAGTACTTC
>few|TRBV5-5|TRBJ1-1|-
CASILGGIPAEAFF
TGTGCCAGCATCCTGGGGGGCATACCAGCTGAAGCTTTCTTT
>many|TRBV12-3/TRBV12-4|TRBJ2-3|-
CASRPSGTDTQYF
TGTGCCAGCAGGCCCAGCGGCACAGATACGCAGTATTTT
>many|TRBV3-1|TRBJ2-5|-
CASSQGTGFAETQYF
TGTGCCAGCAGCCAAGGAACAGGTTTTGCGGAGACCCAGTACTTC
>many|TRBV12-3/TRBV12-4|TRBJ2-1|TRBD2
CASKGLEASGRAIYNEQFF
TGTGCCAGCAAGGGATTAGAAGCTAGCGGGAGGGCAATCTACAATGAGCAGTTCTTC
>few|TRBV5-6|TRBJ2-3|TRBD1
CASSQDRGITDTQYF
TGTGCCAGCAGCCAGGACAGGGGGATCACAGATACGCAGTATTTT
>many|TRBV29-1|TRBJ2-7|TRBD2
CSVAVGTSGYEQYF
TGCAGCGTTGCGGTGGGGACTAGCGGCTACGAGCAGTACTTC
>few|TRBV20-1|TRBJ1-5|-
CSARGPVTERNQPQHF
TGCAGTGCTAGAGGCCCCGTGACAGAACGCAATCAGCCCCAGCATTTT
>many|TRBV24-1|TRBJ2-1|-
CATSDLQARRTHNEQFF
TGTGCCACCAGTGATTTGCAGGCCCGGAGGACCCACAATGAGCAGTTCTTC
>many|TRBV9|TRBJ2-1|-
CASTSGQYPYNEQFF
TGTGCCAGCACTTCCGGTCAGTATCCCTACAATGAGCAGTTCTTC
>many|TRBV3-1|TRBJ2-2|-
CASSHNTLNGELFF
TGTGCCAGCAGCCATAACACCCTGAACGGGGAGCTGTTTTTT
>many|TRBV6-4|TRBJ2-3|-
CASTAWGADTQYF
TGTGCCAGCACTGCTTGGGGGGCAGATACGCAGTATTTT
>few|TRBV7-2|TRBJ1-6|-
CASSLVGGGNSPLHF
TGTGCCAGCAGCTTAGTAGGGGGGGGGAATTCACCCCTCCACTTT
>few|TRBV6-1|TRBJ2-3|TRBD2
CASRTPSGSSADTQYF
TGTGCCAGCAGAACCCCAAGCGGGAGTTCGGCGGATACGCAGTATTTT